This TCR beta chain was identified in a study of human T cells and chemical hapten exposure. TCRdb re-called the RACE reads through MiXCR, storing one row per CDR3 protein. This table has about 40,000 distinct CDR3 sequences, 3% to 4% appearing once. Time point here: patch test 2, 6 weeks after DPC sensitization. Described treatment: therapeutic diphenylcyclopropenone sensitization with weekly scalp DPC. The CDR3 totals 12 residues. V dropped 5 bases and J dropped 1 base, with 5 bases sitting between them. Germline CDR1 and CDR2: SGHTA and FQGNSA. The chain uses TRBV7-2 and TRBJ2-5; D uncertain. The specimen comprised whole blood, sampled in connection with sensitization to the hapten diphenylcyclopropenone (DPC). This clonotype was obtained from a man aged 40-49 years with alopecia areata. Some clones in this sample may be carry-over from other donors' samples. The CDR3, as DNA: TGTGCCAGCAGCCCGCCCCAAGAGACCCAGTACTTC. This gives the protein CASSPPQETQYF.